This record concerns one T cell receptor beta chain sequence. The antigen it recognizes is unknown. Within one base of it there is no much larger clone, and no base qualities were kept. To sequence the TCRbeta CDR3 region, genomic DNA was isolated from the sorted cells. TCRbeta CDR3 regions were sequenced using the immunoSEQ Assay. TCRdb obtained this table from immuneACCESS and retained in-frame rearrangements with V and J assigned. These tables miss some clones; where compared with another copy, unresolved V genes account for less than half of the shortfall, and the remainder is unexplained. The sample profile shows approximately 76,000 clones; roughly 90% of them were found once. The biggest ten clones account for approximately 0.8% of the sample. This entry comes from a study of OX40 agonist ivuxolimab in advanced cancers. Turning to the overall study: Ivuxolimab was a fully human IgG2 agonistic monoclonal antibody targeting the costimulatory receptor OX40 (CD134). Partial responses occurred in three dose-escalation patients, of whom one had hepatocellular carcinoma and two had cutaneous melanoma. Intravenous ivuxolimab was administered to patients every 2 weeks at six dose levels: 0.01, 0.1, 0.3, 1.5, 3 and 10 mg/kg. The paper covers the monotherapy dose-escalation part of the phase I ivuxolimab trial, which included N ≈ 54 patients. The dose-escalation cohort was 82.7% male with a mean age of 60 years, ranging from roughly 20 to 85. Patients were allowed to have had prior anti-PD-1, anti-PD-L1 or anti-CTLA-4 therapy, and around 43% of the dose-escalation patients had been treated with checkpoint inhibitors. Of the approximately 50 patients in dose escalation, some 20 had hepatocellular carcinoma, about 15 had melanoma, 9 had renal cell carcinoma and 9 had head and neck cancer. The purpose of peripheral TCRbeta sequencing was to test whether ivuxolimab changed TCR sequence diversity and led to clonal T-cell expansion.

V was cut back by 7 bases and J by 5 bases, leaving a gap of 17 bases between them. The CDR3 starts with the cysteine, ends with the phenylalanine, and has 13 residues. This entry keeps only the CDR3 DNA: 39 bases, framed from base 1. CDR1 and CDR2 are read off the germline V gene (reference sequence) as GTSNPN and SVGIG. Results and caveats for the whole study, not just this receptor: Low levels of normalized T-cell clonal expansion were also seen in some nonresponding patients. Clonal expansion of both CD4+ and CD8+ blood T cells was observed from baseline to week 6 at doses 0.1 to 3.0 mg/kg. Partial responders in the 0.1-3.0 mg/kg groups had among the lowest normalized peripheral clonal expansion, especially among CD8+ T cells. Antigen specificity was not determined for the clonally expanded peripheral T cells. After ivuxolimab, CD8+ T cells had more expanded clones than CD4+ T cells on average.

The trial excluded patients who had a history of autoimmune disease or who were on systemic immunosuppression. Peripheral blood for TCR sequencing was drawn from every dose cohort at baseline, at cycle 4 day 1 and at cycle 7 day 1. The samples were drawn from a first-in-human, open-label, multicenter phase I dose-escalation trial of ivuxolimab. The trial enrolled adults with locally advanced or metastatic head and neck squamous cell, hepatocellular, melanoma or renal cell carcinoma. Before TCR sequencing, CD4+ T cells and CD8+ T cells from peripheral blood were sorted into separate populations. This material consisted of CD4+ or CD8+ T cells sorted from blood, taken in a trial of the OX40 agonist ivuxolimab. The source is an adult with an advanced solid tumor such as melanoma, head and neck, liver or kidney cancer. Rearrangement joined TRBV30 to TRBJ1-2; a tentative D match to TRBD1 spans 5 bases. The base sequence is TGTGCCTTGACCCCGGCAGGGCAGTATGGCTACACCTTC. This translates into CALTPAGQYGYTF.